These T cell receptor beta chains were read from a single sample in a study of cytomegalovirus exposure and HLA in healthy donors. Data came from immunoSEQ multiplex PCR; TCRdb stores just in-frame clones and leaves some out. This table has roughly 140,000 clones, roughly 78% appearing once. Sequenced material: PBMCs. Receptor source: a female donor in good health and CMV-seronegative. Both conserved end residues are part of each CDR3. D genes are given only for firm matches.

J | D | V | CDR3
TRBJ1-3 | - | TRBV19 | CATGLDSGNTIYF
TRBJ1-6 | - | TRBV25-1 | CASSERDFYSPLHF
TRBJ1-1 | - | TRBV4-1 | CASSPRREYTEAFF
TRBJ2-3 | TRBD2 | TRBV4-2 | CASSQDGLAGGRGHTDTQYF
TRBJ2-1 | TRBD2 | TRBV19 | CASSLGAGGPRGPNEQFF
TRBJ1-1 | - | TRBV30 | CAWQLGQGQLQYTEAFF
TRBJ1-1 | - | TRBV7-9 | CASSRSGALGTEAFF
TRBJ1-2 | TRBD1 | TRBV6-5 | CASSRVDRVGGYTF
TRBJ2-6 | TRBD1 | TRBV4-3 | CASSQGDRGSGANVLTF
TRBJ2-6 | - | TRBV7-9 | CASRRTSGANVLTF
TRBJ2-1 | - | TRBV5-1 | CASSLDGFVEGQFF
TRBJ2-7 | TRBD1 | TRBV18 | CASSPGQGAGEQYF
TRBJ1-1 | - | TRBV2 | CASSEATSNTEAFF
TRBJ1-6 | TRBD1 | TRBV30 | CAWSGTGRSPLHF
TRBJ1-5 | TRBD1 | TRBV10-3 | CAISDGTGSTIYQPQHF
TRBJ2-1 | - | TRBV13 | CASSPSRLEGFDEQFF
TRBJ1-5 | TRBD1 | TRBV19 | CASSLIQGASGNQPQHF
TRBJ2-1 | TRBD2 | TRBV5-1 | CASSKLAGGYNEQFF